This passage covers 8 T cell receptor beta chains from one sample sequenced in a study of control samples from healthy donors and cancer patients. Libraries were prepared by immunoSEQ multiplex PCR; TCRdb keeps only in-frame clonotypes and omits some of them. The sample includes about 120,000 clones, 85% to 95% seen only once; the top ten take more than 1.5%. The sample taken for sequencing was PBMCs. These receptors came from a man between 45 and 60 years old with head and neck cancer.

The gene calls are TRBV2 and TRBJ2-1; no firm D call. Germline CDR1 reads SNHLY; CDR2 reads FYNNEI. This CDR3 comprises 15 residues. The V and J ends lost 7 bases and 0 bases respectively, with 13 bases between them. CDR3 coding DNA: TGTGCCAGCACGCCCACCTCTGTCTCCTACAATGAGCAGTTCTTC. It encodes CASTPTSVSYNEQFF.

The chain couples TRBV20-1 to TRBJ1-2, with a weak D call TRBD1 (5 bases). V lost 3 bases and J 2 bases, leaving 13 bases between the germline ends. CDR3 length: 14 amino acids. CDR1 is DFQATT and CDR2 is SNEGSKA in the germline V gene (reference sequence). The chain's CDR3 is CSASIAGINYGYTF. CDR3 coding DNA: TGCAGTGCTAGTATCGCAGGGATAAACTATGGCTACACCTTC.

This clone was observed a single time. CDR3 sequence: CASSIIENTEAFF. As DNA, the CDR3 is TGTGCCAGCAGTATAATCGAGAACACTGAAGCTTTCTTT. The V call is TRBV6-6, the J call TRBJ1-1, with unresolved D. The CDR3 runs to 13 residues. Germline V gives CDR1 MNHNY, CDR2 SVGAGI (reference sequence). The V and J ends lost 5 bases and 1 base respectively, with 8 bases between them.

The CDR3 here is CASSIRGTITNNEQFF. CDR3 coding DNA: TGTGCCAGTAGTATAAGGGGGACAATTACGAACAATGAGCAGTTCTTC. The V gene is TRBV19, the J gene TRBJ2-1, with a weak D call TRBD1 (6 bases). Trimming stripped 2 bases from V and 5 bases from J, with 16 bases between. Germline V gene data show CDR1 as LNHDA and CDR2 as SQIVND (reference sequence). The CDR3 runs to 16 residues. The full variable domain, its missing parts supplied by reference TRBV19 and TRBJ2-1, is DGGITQSPKYLFRKEGQNVTLSCEQNLNHDAMYWYRQDPGQGLRLIYYSQIVNDFQKGDIAEGYSVSREKKESFPLTVTSAQKNPTAFYLCASSIRGTITNNEQFFGPGTRLTVL.

The chain joins TRBV5-1 to TRBJ2-3; 8 bases fit TRBD1. V shed 3 bases, J shed 5 bases, and the junction held 5 bases outside the gene matches. In germline, CDR1 is SGHRS, CDR2 YFSETQ. The CDR3 is made up of 14 amino acids. CDR3 sequence (DNA): TGCGCCAGCAGCTATGACAGGGGTAGAGATACGCAGTATTTT. It encodes CASSYDRGRDTQYF. Variable domain in full (rest from reference TRBV5-1 and TRBJ2-3): KAGVTQTPRYLIKTRGQQVTLSCSPISGHRSVSWYQQTPGQGLQFLFEYFSETQRNKGNFPGRFSGRQFSNSRSEMNVSTLELGDSALYLCASSYDRGRDTQYFGPGTRLTVL.

This clone is a singleton in its sample. V usage is TRBV12-5 and J usage is TRBJ2-5; D call uncertain. This CDR3 spans 13 amino acids. Trimming left V 6 bases short and J 4 bases short, with 12 bases between. Germline V gene sequence: CDR1 LGHNT, CDR2 FRNRAP. The CDR3 reads CASGLGLRETQYF. CDR3 coding DNA: TGTGCTAGTGGCCTAGGTCTCCGAGAGACCCAGTACTTC.

V gene TRBV2 combines with J gene TRBJ1-1; D is unclear. This CDR3 has 12 amino acids. Germline V gene sequence: CDR1 SNHLY, CDR2 FYNNEI. V was shortened by 4 bases and J by 4 bases, with 7 bases between the two germline ends. The DNA for the CDR3 is TGTGCCAGCAGTGTCCGCGGCACTGAAGCTTTCTTT. Translated, it gives CASSVRGTEAFF.

The gene calls are TRBV18 and TRBJ1-6, with a weak D call TRBD1 (6 bases). CDR3 length: 13 residues. Germline CDR1 is KGHSH and CDR2 is LQKENI. The ends were cut back, 6 bases at V and 7 bases at J, with 10 bases in the middle. CDR3 region: CASSRDKNSPLHF. The DNA of the CDR3 is TGTGCCAGCTCCCGGGACAAGAATTCACCCCTCCACTTT.